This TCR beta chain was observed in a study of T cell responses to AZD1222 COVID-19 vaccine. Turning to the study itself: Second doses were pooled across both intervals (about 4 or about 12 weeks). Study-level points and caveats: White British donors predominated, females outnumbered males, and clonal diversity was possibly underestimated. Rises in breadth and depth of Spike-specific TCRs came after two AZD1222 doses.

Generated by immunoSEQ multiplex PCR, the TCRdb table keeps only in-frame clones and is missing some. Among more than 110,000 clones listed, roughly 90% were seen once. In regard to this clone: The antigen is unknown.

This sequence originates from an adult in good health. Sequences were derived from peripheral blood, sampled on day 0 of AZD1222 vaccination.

For the CDR3, the DNA is TGTGCCATCAGTACCCCGTCGGGACGTACGAACACTGAAGCTTTCTTT. Protein sequence: CAISTPSGRTNTEAFF. The chain employs TRBV10-3 and TRBJ1-1; perhaps TRBD1 as D (5 bases). V lost 5 bases to trimming and J lost 1 base, with 17 bases between them. Germline V gene data show CDR1 as ENHRY and CDR2 as SYGVKD. The CDR3 has 16 amino acids.